This section outlines one T cell receptor beta chain sequence together with its context. Which antigen it targets is not known. No base quality values were provided; no much bigger clone lies one nucleotide off. These data originate in a study of cytomegalovirus exposure and HLA in healthy donors (dated by TCRdb to the late 2010s). Notes on the research overall: In an earlier analysis of about 560 of the donors, 250 to 350 Gb of sequence data and approximately 120 million unique TCR beta sequences from roughly 180 million T cells were reported. Among about 370 genotyped donors of the cohort, an average of around 250,000 unique TCR beta nucleotide sequences was sequenced per donor, of which about 18% were non-productive. The study combined high-throughput TCR immunosequencing, statistical association of individual TCRs with disease status, and machine learning to predict cytomegalovirus infection status. Among the roughly 390 genotyped donors, approximately 77% belonged to the genetic ancestry cluster associated with self-reported Caucasian donors. Because of strong linkage in the cohort, roughly 5 DR-DQ haplotypes were treated as single units for association and clustering. In a later genetic analysis, genome-wide SNP genotypes for about three fifths of the roughly 670 donors were used, and that subset was treated as a discovery cohort. An early release that covered 500 to 800 HLA-typed donors contained approximately 320 gigabases of sequencing data and roughly 84 million unique TCR sequences. In the later analysis, no new phenotypic data were used to find candidate immune exposures; instead, reliance was placed on TCR beta sequences and their occurrence across donors. The number of typed donors differed by locus: about 620-630 for A, B, C, DRB1 and DQB1; 500 to 550 for DQA1; around 580 for DPA1; and around 450 for DPB1. The aim of the study was to test whether cataloging public T cell receptors could identify signatures of past pathogen exposure. Every repertoire in the discovery cohort had been generated on one and the same sequencing platform. In addition to the first cohort of approximately 670 subjects, a separate validation cohort of 120 different subjects was used. Using immunosequencing, the study profiled T cell repertoires from 550 to 750 subjects and related those repertoires to cytomegalovirus serostatus. A later analysis re-examined previously published TCR beta repertoires from roughly 650 donors and added high-resolution HLA genotyping to investigate patterns of TCR occurrence. An earlier analysis of about 600 of the donors used high-throughput TCR beta sequencing to judge whether each TCR beta V gene segment behaved as functional or pseudogenic. Donor age, sex, ethnicity and CMV serostatus were collected together with the repertoire data. Class I and class II HLA loci were covered by the typing at four-digit resolution. The paper as a whole reports these results and caveats: The study gave a list of about 160 TCR beta chains associated with cytomegalovirus. In a later genetic analysis, a missense DCLRE1C variant was associated with V-gene and J-gene trimming of TCR beta chains, and the association was replicated in an independent cohort. Linkage disequilibrium might explain the correlated functional status among segregating V segments, but an unknown experimental factor could not be ruled out. A further reported finding was that TCR beta sequences accurately predicted the HLA-A and HLA-B alleles for most subjects in the first cohort. A later analysis found that TCR association rates varied across HLA loci, with DRB1 alleles showing the most associated TCRs and HLA-C alleles the fewest. The sequencing pipeline was judged likely to have produced a cluster of highly shared sequence variants as a technical artifact. Some IMGT-functional V segments, including TRBV6-2 and TRBV6-3, could not be told apart with the 87-base-pair reads, so those segments were excluded. While some public TCRs were present in many individuals, most TCR sequences turned up only very rarely across donors. A later genetic analysis reported fewer N-insertions in productive TCRs among donors in an Asian-associated ancestry cluster than the roughly 700-donor mean. In vitro tests confirmed that three of the cytomegalovirus-associated TCR beta chains recognize cytomegalovirus antigens. The only immune exposure information available for the cohort was CMV serostatus. A later analysis reported that several top co-occurrence clusters appeared linked to parvovirus B19, influenza, CMV and Epstein-Barr virus. The classifier was reported to diagnose cytomegalovirus status with high specificity and sensitivity in both the original cohort and the validation cohort. An earlier analysis of approximately 590 of the donors showed that most TCR beta V segments appeared in productive rearrangements either about 87% or about 30% of the time, which broadly matched IMGT annotations. The presence/absence analyses assumed that sequencing depth was roughly uniform across donors, and that assumption may not be true. In a later analysis, HLA-associated TCR beta chains were found to be more clonally expanded and to have lower generation probabilities than equally common non-associated chains. Because HLA typing was missing for some donors at each locus, association tests included only the typed subset. Only TCR beta chains were sequenced in this cohort, and the absence of alpha or paired-chain data limited detectable features. Strong co-occurrence of HLA alleles, especially DR and DQ, made assigning TCR associations to individual alleles difficult. In a later analysis, some 18,000 TCR beta sequences were associated with specific HLA alleles at a false discovery rate of 0.05. According to a later analysis, most CMV-associated TCR beta chains appeared to be HLA-restricted, and the HLA associations seemed to be driven largely by CMV exposure. The authors suggested that the approach could potentially be extended to other disease states and immunological phenotypes. Because counts were too low, more than 15 rarely observed V segments, including chromosome 9 orphons, were left out of the earlier analysis of approximately 500 of the donors.

Library preparation was by the immunoSEQ multiplex PCR assay. The multiplex PCR relied on a mix of 60 forward primers for TCR Vbeta segments and 13 reverse primers for TCR Jbeta segments. A multiplex PCR assay on genomic DNA amplified the CDR3 region of rearranged TCR beta genes. On the Illumina HiSeq System, the amplified TCR beta libraries were sequenced as 87-base-pair reads. The study's own analysis went as follows. Across the roughly 700 repertoires, a later analysis counted 60 million to 90 million unique TCR beta chains, 9.5 million to 13 million of which were shared by at least two donors. To remove PCR and sequencing errors, raw reads were error-corrected and collapsed into unique sequences using a nearest-neighbor algorithm that merged closely related sequences. CDR3 sequences were aligned to IMGT reference sequences to assign V, D and J gene segments. For a sequence to be retained, a match of at least six nucleotides was required to both a V gene segment and a J gene segment. Rearrangements were called productive when the CDR3 lacked stop codons and stayed in frame with V and J; all others were non-productive. CDR3 was defined by IMGT convention, running from the second conserved V-encoded cysteine to the conserved J-encoded phenylalanine. Sequences without an unambiguous match to a single V gene segment were excluded from the earlier analysis of a few hundred of the donors. An earlier analysis of some 500 of the donors classified V segments as functional when productive rearrangements were above 56.7% and as segregating when the standard deviation between donors was above 5%. A statistical classification framework was built for diagnosing cytomegalovirus status from the catalog of TCR beta chain sequences. V and J gene assignment, in a later analysis, came from comparing TCR nucleotide sequences with IMGT/GENE-DB human TR gene sequences. Using the TCRdist pipeline, a later analysis assigned CDR3 sequences along with most-parsimonious VDJ recombination scenarios. In a later analysis, each TCR beta chain was defined by its CDR3 amino acid sequence together with its V-gene family, and reads without a unique V-gene family were excluded. A later analysis removed 550 to 650 highly shared, low-generation-probability nucleotide sequences to deal with suspected cross-contamination and a sequencing artifact. For each public chain, a later analysis derived a clonal expansion index from normalized ranks of inferred template counts within each repertoire. A later analysis computed generation probabilities with a VDJ recombination model fitted to out-of-frame rearrangements, and checked the results against IGoR. A later analysis scored TCR-TCR, TCR-HLA and TCR-CMV co-occurrence with hypergeometric tests, applying a repertoire-size bias correction to TCR pairs. To estimate false discovery rates, a later analysis permuted the HLA or CMV assignments 20 times. A later analysis grouped co-occurring TCRs with DBSCAN, adding TCRdist sequence similarity when clustering within HLA-allele-positive subsets. Co-occurrence clustering excluded repertoires with fewer than 30,000 or more than 120,000 public chains, plus five with anomalous nucleotide sharing. TCRdb re-hosts the immuneACCESS table, in-frame sequences only. Its copies lack some clones; in the studies checked, an unresolved V gene accounts for under half of them, and the cause for the rest is not known. V and J calls and clone size are as listed in that table; D and trimming were resolved from the DNA. The sample includes approximately 210,000 clones, with 87% observed a single time. The ten largest clones take up roughly 1.3% of the sample.

In total, 630 or so healthy bone marrow donors made up the cohort. At the time of sampling, all cohort members were nominally healthy, though unrecorded immune exposures were likely present. The donor tested CMV seronegative, placing the donor among the 300 to 450 seronegative members of the cohort. Each donor provided a peripheral blood sample, and peripheral blood mononuclear cells were used for TCR beta sequencing. The Qiagen DNeasy Blood Extraction Kit was used to extract genomic DNA from the blood cell samples. The CDR3 goes from the cysteine to the phenylalanine over 14 residues. Of all the DNA, just the CDR3 is kept, 42 bases in frame from base 1. Between the V and J ends, shortened by 8 bases and 0 bases respectively, the junction contains 12 bases. CDR1 and CDR2, per the germline V gene (reference sequence), are SEHNR and FQNEAQ.

The chain is assembled from TRBV7-9 and TRBJ2-3; the best D guess is TRBD1, with 7 bases matching. Specimen: PBMCs. This clonotype was sampled from a man aged 25-45 years in good health and CMV-seronegative. The CDR3 sequence is CASGGGTSTDTQYF. The sequence in DNA is TGTGCCAGCGGAGGGGGCACTAGCACAGATACGCAGTATTTT.